These 20 T cell receptor beta chains came from one sample sequenced in a study of memory CD4+ T cells and cytomegalovirus serostatus. Data came from immunoSEQ multiplex PCR; TCRdb stores just in-frame clones and leaves some out. This table has more than 55,000 clones, roughly four fifths appearing once. The sort gate was single viable CD3+CD4+CD8-CD45RO+ cells for memory CD4+ T cells. The sample comprised memory CD4+ T cells from blood. The receptor source for this set is an adult in good health and CMV-seronegative.

This chain links TRBV27 with TRBJ1-5; D unclear. Germline V gene sequence: CDR1 MNHEY, CDR2 SMNVEV (reference sequence). Trimming took 3 bases from V and 0 from J, leaving 9 bases between them. This CDR3 is built from 15 residues. CDR3 sequence (DNA): TGTGCCAGCAGTTTTGGCAGGACTAGCAATCAGCCCCAGCATTTT. This translates into CASSFGRTSNQPQHF.

This clone came up a few times. The chain is built from TRBV6-1 and TRBJ2-7; D might be TRBD2 (5 bases). The CDR3 totals 15 residues. Germline loops: CDR1 MNHNS, CDR2 SASEGT. The V end lost 6 bases, the J end lost 4 bases, and 19 bases lay between the germline ends. The CDR3 is CASSISPRADYEQYF. CDR3 coding DNA: TGTGCCAGCAGCATCAGCCCGAGGGCGGATTACGAGCAGTACTTC.

The V gene is TRBV19, the J gene TRBJ1-1; a weak D match, TRBD1 (5 bases). Trimming removed 3 bases from V and 4 bases from J, with 9 bases in between. CDR1 is LNHDA and CDR2 is SQIVND in the germline V gene (reference sequence). This CDR3 is built from 13 residues. In DNA, the CDR3 is TGTGCCAGTAGTATTGAGCAGGGCACTGAAGCTTTCTTT. Translation: CASSIEQGTEAFF.

The chain uses TRBV6-5 and TRBJ2-3; the match to TRBD2 covers 10 bases. The CDR3 totals 15 residues. With V trimmed by 5 bases and J by 3 bases, 5 bases remained unmatched. CDR1 and CDR2 from the germline V gene are MNHEY and SVGAGI. The CDR3 nucleotides read TGTGCCAGCAGTCGGTTTAGCGGGGGGACAGATACGCAGTATTTT. It specifies CASSRFSGGTDTQYF.

A few counts support this clone. CDR3 sequence: CASSFPGPTSTDTQYF. The CDR3 bases are TGTGCCAGCAGCTTCCCGGGACCGACTAGCACAGATACGCAGTATTTT. The gene calls are TRBV5-4 and TRBJ2-3; either TRBD1 or TRBD2 may fit D (5 bases each). The CDR3 is 16 residues long. Germline assignment: CDR1 SGHNT and CDR2 YYREEE (reference sequence). The ends were cut back, 2 bases at V and 0 bases at J, with 13 bases in the middle.

The chain links TRBV14 to TRBJ2-2; D remains ambiguous. Trimming took off 5 bases at V and 3 bases at J, with 4 bases between the two ends. The V gene's germline CDR1 is SGHDN and CDR2 FVKESK. The CDR3 runs to 12 residues. The CDR3 region is CASSYYTGELFF. In DNA form, the CDR3 reads TGTGCCAGCAGCTATTACACCGGGGAGCTGTTTTTT.

The chain links TRBV11-2 to TRBJ1-1; TRBD1 aligns across 7 bases. CDR1 is SGHAT, CDR2 FQNNGV, per germline. The CDR3 is made up of 14 amino acids. V was pared by 4 bases and J by 1 base, with 3 bases of the junction left unmatched. CDR3 DNA sequence: TGTGCCAGCAGCTCGTACAGGGGGAACACTGAAGCTTTCTTT. It is translated as CASSSYRGNTEAFF.

The chain joins TRBV13 to TRBJ2-1; D unresolved. The CDR3 has 14 residues. Germline CDR1 is PRHDT and CDR2 is FYEKMQ (reference sequence). Trimming cost V 1 base and J 8 bases, with 12 bases left between them. CDR3 sequence reads: CASSLVTASDEQFF. The CDR3 nucleotides are TGTGCCAGCAGCTTAGTGACGGCAAGCGATGAGCAGTTCTTC.

The rearrangement joins TRBV7-7 to TRBJ2-1; no definite D call. Germline values: CDR1 SSHAT, CDR2 FNYEAQ (reference sequence). This CDR3 has 13 amino acids. V was cut by 1 base and J by 8 bases, with 9 bases left in between. Written as DNA, the CDR3 is TGTGCCAGCAGCTTAGACTTACTGGATGAGCAGTTCTTC. The encoded protein is CASSLDLLDEQFF.

The rearrangement uses TRBV11-2 and TRBJ1-1; unclear D gene. The CDR3 consists of 16 residues. V lost 1 base, J lost 2 bases, and 14 bases lay in between. Germline V gene sequence: CDR1 SGHAT, CDR2 FQNNGV. In DNA form, the CDR3 reads TGTGCCAGCAGCTTAGGGCCTCTGAGAGGTAACACTGAAGCTTTCTTT. The encoded protein is CASSLGPLRGNTEAFF.

V and J are TRBV19 and TRBJ1-1; TRBD1 agrees at 7 bases. Germline loops: CDR1 LNHDA, CDR2 SQIVND (reference sequence). Trimming cost V 0 bases and J 12 bases; bases outside gene matches: 10. This CDR3 spans 14 amino acids. CDR3 residues: CASSIDQGGARTFF. In nucleotides, the CDR3 is TGTGCCAGTAGTATAGATCAGGGGGGGGCGCGAACTTTCTTT.

The chain carries TRBV25-1 and TRBJ1-2, with D possibly TRBD1 on 5 matching bases. With 5 bases removed from V and 5 bases from J, the gap between germline ends came to 15 bases. This CDR3 comprises 14 residues. Germline lookup yields CDR1 MGHDK and CDR2 SYGVNS. The CDR3 DNA sequence: TGTGCCAGCAGTTCACGGGGACGTCCATATGGCTACACCTTC. Encoded protein: CASSSRGRPYGYTF.

J is TRBJ1-1 and V is TRBV15; no firm D call. Between the trimmed V and J ends, which lost 0 bases and 4 bases, there was a span of 15 bases. This CDR3 contains 16 residues. The germline CDR1 and CDR2 sequences are LNHNV and YYDKDF (reference sequence). CDR3 coding DNA: TGTGCCACCAGCAGAGATAGCACAGCTGGATTCACTGAAGCTTTCTTT. It is translated as CATSRDSTAGFTEAFF.

This clone was seen only once. The J gene is TRBJ2-2, the V gene TRBV18, with D possibly TRBD1 on 6 matching bases. The CDR3 extends over 14 amino acids. The germline CDR1 and CDR2 sequences are KGHSH and LQKENI. The germline V and J ends were trimmed by 4 bases and 1 base, with 7 bases remaining between them. The CDR3 DNA reads TGTGCCAGCTCACAGGACAGGAACACCGGGGAGCTGTTTTTT. It yields the protein CASSQDRNTGELFF.

The gene calls are TRBV12-5 and TRBJ2-5, with 10 bases identical to TRBD2. The CDR3 consists of 15 residues. Germline-derived CDR1 and CDR2 are LGHNT and FRNRAP. V trimming: 6 bases; J trimming: 1 base; junction bases outside the gene matches: 5. The CDR3 protein is CASGTGLALQETQYF. In DNA form, the CDR3 reads TGTGCTAGTGGGACGGGACTAGCGCTCCAAGAGACCCAGTACTTC. The full variable domain, completed using reference TRBV12-5 and TRBJ2-5, is DARVTQTPRHKVTEMGQEVTMRCQPILGHNTVFWYRQTMMQGLELLAYFRNRAPLDDSGMPKDRFSAEMPDATLATLKIQPSEPRDSAVYFCASGTGLALQETQYFGPGTRLLVL.

This clone was detected once. The junction departs from germline at one end; a sequencing error may be responsible. This sequence joins TRBV6-5 and TRBJ2-7, with TRBD2 as a possible D gene (5 bases). This CDR3 region has 11 residues. The germline gives CDR1 MNHEY, CDR2 SVGAGI. CDR3 protein: CTSGDRDEQYF. The CDR3 DNA reads as TGTACCAGCGGAGACCGCGACGAGCAGTACTTC.

In its sample, this clone was seen once. The chain joins TRBV11-3 to TRBJ2-3; tentative D call: TRBD2 (5 bases). The CDR3 runs to 13 residues. Germline V gene sequence: CDR1 SGHNT, CDR2 YENEEA. V dropped 5 bases and J dropped 7 bases, with 13 bases sitting between them. The CDR3 DNA reads TGTGCCAGCAGCCTGCACCCGGGAAATACGCAGTATTTT. Amino acids: CASSLHPGNTQYF.

This clone has just a few counts. The chain joins TRBV19 to TRBJ1-1; TRBD1 matches at 7 bases. J gave up 4 bases and V 5 bases, and 7 bases lay outside the gene matches. Germline V lookup: CDR1 LNHDA, CDR2 SQIVND (reference sequence). The CDR3 consists of 14 residues. The CDR3 nucleotides are TGTGCCAGTAGTGCCAGGGGGTTAAGCACTGAAGCTTTCTTT. Translated, it gives CASSARGLSTEAFF.

The genes are TRBV7-2 and TRBJ2-7; D remains ambiguous. Deletions cut 5 bases from V and 5 bases from J, with 10 bases between. The length of the CDR3 is 12 residues. CDR1 and CDR2 (germline): SGHTA, FQGNSA. DNA of the CDR3: TGTGCCAGCAGCCCTAGGAACAACGAGCAGTACTTC. Protein sequence: CASSPRNNEQYF.

The chain links TRBV18 to TRBJ1-2; D perhaps matches TRBD1 (6 bases). V was shortened by 3 bases and J by 4 bases, with 9 bases between the two germline ends. The CDR3 length is 13 residues. Germline lookup yields CDR1 KGHSH and CDR2 LQKENI. CDR3 amino acids: CASSPGAGYGYTF. CDR3 bases: TGTGCCAGCTCACCGGGGGCAGGCTATGGCTACACCTTC.